Listed below are T cell receptor beta chains from one sample, sequenced in a study of blood T cell repertoires in COVID-19. Measured with immunoSEQ multiplex PCR; TCRdb has only the in-frame clones, and not every one. The sample records some 180,000 clones, roughly 84% being singletons. The sequenced material came from peripheral blood. These receptors all stem from a woman between 40 and 50 years old with COVID-19, enrolled during active disease. Both conserved end residues are part of each CDR3. Each record gives: clone size, D gene, J gene, V gene, CDR3 protein, CDR3 DNA. The D gene is left open where the match is weak. For some rows the clone size is stated as once, few or many, or as a class when expanded; others skip it.

.,.,TRBJ1-1,TRBV4-1,CASSQEANTEAFF,TGCGCCAGCAGCCAAGAAGCCAACACTGAAGCTTTCTTT
.,TRBD2,TRBJ2-1,TRBV9,CASSVGFGGVIYNEQFF,TGTGCCAGCAGCGTAGGGTTTGGGGGGGTCATATACAATGAGCAGTTCTTC
.,.,TRBJ1-2,TRBV5-1,CASSLGGGSNYGYTF,TGCGCCAGCAGCCTGGGGGGAGGTTCTAACTATGGCTACACCTTC
few,.,TRBJ1-3,TRBV19,CASSRSRTHNSGNTIYF,TGTGCCAGTAGTAGGAGTCGAACCCATAACTCTGGAAACACCATATATTTT
.,.,TRBJ1-4,TRBV28,CASSSPGVTTNEKLFF,TGTGCCAGCAGTTCCCCAGGGGTAACGACTAATGAAAAACTGTTTTTT
.,.,TRBJ2-7,TRBV10-2,CASNPRIPPDEQYF,TGCGCCAGCAACCCCAGGATTCCCCCGGACGAGCAGTACTTC
few,.,TRBJ1-1,TRBV20-1,CSGGGIERAFF,TGCAGTGGGGGGGGGATAGAGAGAGCTTTCTTT
.,TRBD2,TRBJ2-1,TRBV7-9,CASSPRTSQSSYNEQFF,TGTGCCAGCAGCCCGAGGACTAGCCAAAGCTCCTACAATGAGCAGTTCTTC
.,.,TRBJ2-7,TRBV27,CASSLSSVYEQYF,TGTGCCAGCAGTTTATCATCGGTCTACGAGCAGTACTTC
.,TRBD2,TRBJ2-3,TRBV5-5,CASRPWREWNTQYF,TGTGCCAGCAGGCCGTGGCGGGAGTGGAATACGCAGTATTTT
once,.,TRBJ2-1,TRBV27,CASSHYNEQFF,TGTGCCAGCAGTCACTACAATGAGCAGTTCTTC
.,.,TRBJ1-5,TRBV28,CASSPASTGRGPQHF,TGTGCCAGCAGTCCTGCCTCGACGGGGAGGGGACCCCAGCATTTT
once,TRBD1,TRBJ1-1,TRBV19,CASSVPTGGGGFTEAFF,TGTGCCAGTAGTGTACCCACAGGGGGTGGGGGATTCACTGAAGCTTTCTTT
.,.,TRBJ1-2,TRBV5-6,CASSFFTSNGYTF,TGTGCCAGCAGCTTTTTTACTTCCAATGGCTACACCTTC
.,TRBD1,TRBJ1-2,TRBV5-1,CASSLGTGLVLYGYTF,TGCGCCAGCAGCTTGGGGACAGGACTTGTTCTTTATGGCTACACCTTC
.,.,TRBJ2-7,TRBV19,CASSQIGNSYYEQYF,TGTGCCAGTAGTCAGATAGGTAACAGTTACTACGAGCAGTACTTC
few,TRBD1,TRBJ1-6,TRBV18,CASSVDRGRSPLHF,TGTGCCAGCTCAGTCGACAGGGGACGGTCACCCCTCCACTTT
few,.,TRBJ2-7,TRBV5-5,CASSLSPSPYEQYF,TGTGCCAGCAGCTTGAGCCCTTCTCCCTACGAGCAGTACTTC
.,.,TRBJ2-7,TRBV18,CASSLQGMGAYEQYF,TGTGCCAGCTCACTCCAGGGGATGGGGGCTTACGAGCAGTACTTC
.,TRBD1,TRBJ1-2,TRBV19,CASSMDRGLWDYGYTF,TGTGCCAGTAGTATGGACAGGGGGCTATGGGACTATGGCTACACCTTC
once,.,TRBJ2-7,TRBV12-1,CASSCRGTYSYEQYF,TGTGCCAGCAGCTGCCGGGGGACGTATTCCTACGAGCAGTACTTC
.,.,TRBJ2-7,TRBV27,CASSLEGVPYEQYF,TGTGCCAGCAGTTTAGAAGGGGTCCCCTACGAGCAGTACTTC
.,.,TRBJ1-5,TRBV18,CASSPYGQSNQPQHF,TGTGCCAGCTCACCATATGGACAGAGCAATCAGCCCCAGCATTTT
few,.,TRBJ2-4,TRBV27,CASSPIQGRHKNIQYF,TGTGCCAGCAGCCCGATCCAAGGGAGACATAAAAACATTCAGTACTTC
.,.,TRBJ2-5,TRBV19,CASHSGETQYF,TGTGCCAGTCACTCGGGGGAGACCCAGTACTTC
.,TRBD2,TRBJ2-1,TRBV5-1,CASSFLAGGLNEQFF,TGCGCCAGCAGCTTCCTAGCGGGGGGGCTTAATGAGCAGTTCTTC
.,TRBD1,TRBJ2-7,TRBV5-1,CASSLEGQGAHEQYF,TGCGCCAGCAGCTTGGAGGGACAGGGGGCCCACGAGCAGTACTTC
.,TRBD1,TRBJ2-5,TRBV18,CASSSATGAGGETQYF,TGTGCCAGCTCCTCCGCCACAGGGGCAGGGGGAGAGACCCAGTACTTC
.,.,TRBJ1-3,TRBV5-1,CASSKQGLRNTIYF,TGCGCCAGCAGCAAACAGGGATTGCGAAACACCATATATTTT
.,TRBD2,TRBJ2-4,TRBV10-3,CAVAATSGGVAKNIQYF,TGTGCCGTAGCTGCGACTAGCGGGGGGGTTGCCAAAAACATTCAGTACTTC
.,TRBD1,TRBJ2-7,TRBV6-6,CASSTTGDSYEQYF,TGTGCCAGCAGCACGACAGGGGACTCCTACGAGCAGTACTTC
.,TRBD1,TRBJ2-7,TRBV5-1,CASSRGQGVNEQYF,TGCGCCAGCAGTCGAGGACAGGGGGTTAACGAGCAGTACTTC
.,.,TRBJ2-3,TRBV18,CASSGSGGTDTQYF,TGTGCCAGCTCGGGGTCCGGGGGCACAGATACGCAGTATTTT
.,.,TRBJ2-1,TRBV2,CASSLSTLGDEQFF,TGTGCCAGCAGTTTGAGTACCCTAGGCGATGAGCAGTTCTTC
.,TRBD1,TRBJ1-1,TRBV4-1,CASSPGQYGTEAFF,TGCGCCAGCAGCCCGGGACAGTATGGGACTGAAGCTTTCTTT
.,TRBD1,TRBJ1-5,TRBV19,CASRGQGASSSNQPQHF,TGTGCCAGTAGGGGACAGGGGGCGTCGAGCAGCAATCAGCCCCAGCATTTT
.,.,TRBJ2-5,TRBV9,CASSVVGSTGSETQYF,TGTGCCAGCAGCGTAGTGGGCAGCACGGGATCAGAGACCCAGTACTTC
.,.,TRBJ1-2,TRBV6-5,CASSYSGTTSGGYTF,TGTGCCAGCAGTTACTCCGGGACAACCAGCGGTGGCTACACCTTC
.,TRBD1,TRBJ1-1,TRBV9,CASCTGAMNTEAFF,TGTGCCAGTTGTACAGGGGCCATGAACACTGAAGCTTTCTTT
.,TRBD1,TRBJ2-3,TRBV7-9,CASSSGQGRTDTQYF,TGTGCCAGCAGCTCCGGACAGGGGCGCACAGATACGCAGTATTTT
.,.,TRBJ2-1,TRBV27,CASIGGGYNEQFF,TGTGCCAGCATAGGGGGTGGCTACAATGAGCAGTTCTTC
.,.,TRBJ1-1,TRBV11-2,CASSLEPAPGGRNTEAFF,TGTGCCAGCAGCTTAGAGCCGGCCCCCGGAGGACGGAACACTGAAGCTTTCTTT
.,.,TRBJ1-5,TRBV27,CASSFQGFEDGNQPQHF,TGTGCCAGCAGTTTTCAGGGGTTTGAGGATGGCAATCAGCCCCAGCATTTT